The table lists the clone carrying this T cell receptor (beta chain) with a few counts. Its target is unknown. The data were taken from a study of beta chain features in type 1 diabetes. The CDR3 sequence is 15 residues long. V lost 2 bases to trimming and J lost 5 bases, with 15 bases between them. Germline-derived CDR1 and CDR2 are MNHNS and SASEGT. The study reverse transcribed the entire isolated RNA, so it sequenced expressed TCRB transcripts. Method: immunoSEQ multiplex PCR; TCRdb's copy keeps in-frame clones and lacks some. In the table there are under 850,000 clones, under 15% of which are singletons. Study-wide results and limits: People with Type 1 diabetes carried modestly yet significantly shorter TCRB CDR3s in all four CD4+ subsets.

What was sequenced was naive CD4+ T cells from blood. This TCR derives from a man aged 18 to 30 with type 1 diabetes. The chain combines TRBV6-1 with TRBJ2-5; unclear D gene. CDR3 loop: CASSENYSLRETQYF. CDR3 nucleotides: TGTGCCAGCAGTGAAAACTATAGCCTGCGGGAGACCCAGTACTTC.